The clone carrying this T cell receptor beta chain was found many times. This CDR3 spans 16 amino acids. CDR1 is SGHNT, CDR2 YYREEE, per germline (reference sequence). The V end lost 0 bases, the J end lost 2 bases, and 14 bases lay between the germline ends. Molecular barcoded adaptors covering alpha/delta and beta/gamma chains were used on roughly 400 ng RNA. TCRdb analysed the reads with MiXCR anew, one entry per CDR3 protein. The repertoire includes approximately 62,000 distinct CDR3 sequences, around 20% of them detected once, and about a tenth sits in the top ten. The data belong to a study of read filtering for tumor transcriptome and immune sequencing.

The sequenced sample consisted of a population of CD138-negative cells sorted from bone marrow. This TCR came from a donor aged 40 or older with multiple myeloma. The chain uses TRBV5-4 and TRBJ2-5, with D tentatively TRBD1 (6 bases). DNA of the CDR3: TGTGCCAGCAGCTTGGGGTCGCAGGGGATGCAAGAGACCCAGTACTTC. It encodes CASSLGSQGMQETQYF.